The rows below give T cell receptor beta chains drawn from one sample of a study of blood T cell repertoires in COVID-19. TCRdb's copy holds only in-frame clones and misses some; the assay was immunoSEQ multiplex PCR. The sample yields roughly 150,000 clones, about 81% seen once. Source material: PBMCs or T cells enriched from blood (not recorded which). The receptors were sampled from a man over 45 who had recovered from COVID-19. CDR3s include the opening cysteine and the closing phenylalanine or tryptophan. The D gene is left open where the match is weak. Part of the rows lack a size; the others show once, few, many or a class for expanded clones.

len	v_gene	abundance	j_gene	d_gene	CDR3nt	CDR3aa
16	TRBV9	-	TRBJ1-3	TRBD1	TGTGCCAGCAGCAAATCCCTCGGGACAGAAGGAAACACCATATATTTT	CASSKSLGTEGNTIYF
14	TRBV5-6	-	TRBJ1-2	TRBD1	TGTGCCAGCAGCCTACAGGGGGCCAACTATGGCTACACCTTC	CASSLQGANYGYTF
15	TRBV24-1	-	TRBJ2-5	-	TGTGCCACCAGTGATCGCAGGGAATCACAAGAGACCCAGTACTTC	CATSDRRESQETQYF
13	TRBV6-1	-	TRBJ2-2	-	TGTGCCAGCAGTGAATTGGGCGGGGGCGAGCTGTTTTTT	CASSELGGGELFF
14	TRBV20-1	once	TRBJ2-1	TRBD2	TGCAGTGCTAGTAGCGGGGGGGTCTACAATGAGCAGTTCTTC	CSASSGGVYNEQFF
16	TRBV7-8	-	TRBJ2-7	TRBD2	TGTGCCAGCAGCTTAGTACTAGCGGGGGTTCCCTACGAGCAGTACTTC	CASSLVLAGVPYEQYF
15	TRBV11-2	-	TRBJ1-2	TRBD1	TGTGCCAGCAGCTTAGAAGGGGGCACTAACTATGGCTACACCTTC	CASSLEGGTNYGYTF
12	TRBV7-3	-	TRBJ1-1	TRBD1	TGTGCCAGCAGCCCAGGGGGCACTGAAGCTTTCTTT	CASSPGGTEAFF
17	TRBV7-3	-	TRBJ2-2	-	TGTGCCAGCAGCTTAATGGTGTCAGGGGTAAACACCGGGGAGCTGTTTTTT	CASSLMVSGVNTGELFF
17	TRBV7-8	-	TRBJ1-1	TRBD1	TGTGCCAGCAGCTCATGGGGACAGGGCCGTCGGAACACTGAAGCTTTCTTT	CASSSWGQGRRNTEAFF
17	TRBV5-1	once	TRBJ1-6	-	TGCGCCAGCAGCTTGACCCCCGGACAGCCAGATAATTCACCCCTCCACTTT	CASSLTPGQPDNSPLHF
14	TRBV7-8	-	TRBJ1-2	TRBD1	TGTGCCAGCAGCCCCGGGACAGGGGAGTATGGCTACACCTTC	CASSPGTGEYGYTF
15	TRBV11-3	-	TRBJ2-3	TRBD2	TGTGCCAGCAGGGGAGCGGGGGGCCGCACAGATACGCAGTATTTT	CASRGAGGRTDTQYF
14	TRBV4-2	-	TRBJ1-4	-	TGTGCCAGCAGCCCAAATGGGGGGGCTGAAAAACTGTTTTTT	CASSPNGGAEKLFF
13	TRBV5-5	-	TRBJ2-5	TRBD2	TGTGCCAGCAGCTTGGAAAGCGGGGGGACCCAGTACTTC	CASSLESGGTQYF
14	TRBV19	-	TRBJ1-2	TRBD1	TGTGCCAGTAGTATAAGACAGGGGGCCTTTGGCTACACCTTC	CASSIRQGAFGYTF
15	TRBV27	few	TRBJ1-6	TRBD1	TGTGCCAGCAGTCCAGCGGACAGGGGGAATTCACCCCTCCACTTT	CASSPADRGNSPLHF
14	TRBV9	-	TRBJ1-2	-	TGTGCCAGCAGCACTCAGGCATCTAACTATGGCTACACCTTC	CASSTQASNYGYTF
15	TRBV7-9	-	TRBJ2-4	-	TGTGCCAGCAGCGGCGGGACTCTCGAGAGAAACATTCAGTACTTC	CASSGGTLERNIQYF
13	TRBV27	-	TRBJ2-5	-	TGTGCCAGCAGTTACAGTGACCAAGAGACCCAGTACTTC	CASSYSDQETQYF
12	TRBV5-4	once	TRBJ1-2	-	TGTGCCAGCAGCTTGGAACTTTATGGCTACACCTTC	CASSLELYGYTF
17	TRBV11-3	-	TRBJ1-3	TRBD1	TGTGCCAGCAGCTCCCTCGGGACAGGGAACTCTGGAAACACCATATATTTT	CASSSLGTGNSGNTIYF
14	TRBV7-2	-	TRBJ1-2	TRBD1	TGTGCCAGCAGCTCCGGAACAGGGGTAGCTGGCTACACCTTC	CASSSGTGVAGYTF
13	TRBV13	-	TRBJ1-1	TRBD1	TGTGCCAGCAGCGGGACAGGGACTGGTGAAGCTTTCTTT	CASSGTGTGEAFF
14	TRBV5-1	-	TRBJ1-1	TRBD1	TGCGCCAGCAGCTTGGTGGACAGGGACACTGAAGCTTTCTTT	CASSLVDRDTEAFF
14	TRBV4-1	-	TRBJ1-2	-	TGCGCCAGCAGCCAAGCAGGGGCCAGCTATGGCTACACCTTC	CASSQAGASYGYTF
13	TRBV2	-	TRBJ1-1	-	TGTGCCACCCACGGAGGCATGAACACTGAAGCTTTCTTT	CATHGGMNTEAFF
15	TRBV2	-	TRBJ2-2	-	TGTGCCAGCAGTGACCGACAGGGAGGAACCGGGGAGCTGTTTTTT	CASSDRQGGTGELFF
14	TRBV27	once	TRBJ2-7	-	TGTGCCAGCAGTACTTTAGCTTCCACCTACGAGCAGTACTTC	CASSTLASTYEQYF